This T cell receptor (beta chain) emerged from a study of OX40 agonist ivuxolimab in advanced cancers. The cohort excluded patients with autoimmune disease history or systemic immunosuppression. The CDR3 consists of 16 residues. The J segment lost 0 bases and the V segment lost 8 bases, leaving 6 bases of the junction unmatched. CDR1 KGHSH and CDR2 LQKENI come from the germline V gene. Only in-frame clones appear in the TCRdb table, and some are missing; sequencing was by immunoSEQ multiplex PCR. The table lists nearly 60,000 clones, over 70% of them singletons. The sequencing here drew on CD4+ or CD8+ T cells sorted from blood, taken in a trial of the OX40 agonist ivuxolimab. This receptor was identified in an adult with an advanced solid tumor such as melanoma, head and neck, liver or kidney cancer. V and J are TRBV18 and TRBJ2-1; 11 nucleotides agree with TRBD2. Here the CDR3 DNA reads TGTGCCAGCACAAGACTAGCGGGGAACTCCTACAATGAGCAGTTCTTC. It encodes CASTRLAGNSYNEQFF.